This TCR beta chain originates from a study of cytomegalovirus exposure and HLA in healthy donors. PCR used 60 Vbeta primers and 13 Jbeta primers. This table comes from immunoSEQ multiplex PCR, and its TCRdb copy is limited to in-frame clones, with some not included. The sample contains some 130,000 clones, approximately 62% of which appear only once. The sample was PBMCs. This sequence originates from a human donor in good health.

The CDR3 coding sequence is TGTGCCAGCAGTCGGACAGGTCGAAACTATGGCTACACCTTC. It specifies CASSRTGRNYGYTF. This chain uses TRBV6-5 with TRBJ1-2, with 7 bases that match TRBD1. Germline lookup yields CDR1 MNHEY and CDR2 SVGAGI. Losses at the gene ends were 5 bases for V and 2 bases for J; bases not matched to a gene: 5. The CDR3 runs to 14 residues.